The clone carrying this T cell receptor (beta chain) was picked up a small number of times. V was shortened by 3 bases and J by 13 bases, with 22 bases between the two germline ends. Per the germline V gene, CDR1 is GTSNPN and CDR2 is SVGIG (reference sequence). This CDR3 is 14 amino acids long. Per the original data handling: For nucleated cells, counts were estimated from reference gene primer amplification. Clones were sequenced by immunoSEQ multiplex PCR, and TCRdb holds only the in-frame ones, with some missing. V, J and clone size are taken as reported in that table, and D and trimming were inferred from the DNA itself. The data show about 160,000 clones, 65% to 85% seen once. This sample is drawn from a study of blood T cell repertoires in COVID-19. Overall study: Material from acute and convalescent COVID-19 was sourced from the United States, Italy and Spain. PBMCs, B-cell-depleted T cells, or T cells were the source of the cDNA or gDNA that made up the material.

Input material: peripheral blood. The rearrangement uses TRBV30 and TRBJ2-1, with a tentative D call TRBD2 (5 bases). The sequence derives from a woman older than 75 with acute or convalescent COVID-19. The CDR3 here is CAWSPTRMSRRQFF. CDR3 nucleotides: TGTGCCTGGAGCCCTACTAGAATGAGTCGGCGTCAGTTCTTC.